The following is a T cell receptor beta chain sequence with its context. This CDR3 has 14 amino acids. V was cut by 2 bases and J by 4 bases, with 9 bases left in between. Germline V gene data show CDR1 as MNHEY and CDR2 as SMNVEV (reference sequence). The record originates from a study of control samples from healthy donors and cancer patients. Profiled with immunoSEQ multiplex PCR; TCRdb holds only in-frame clones, not every one. This table holds about 83,000 clones, 90% to 95% found once. The source is a man aged 50 to 59 in good health. The rearrangement uses TRBV27 and TRBJ1-5, with D perhaps TRBD1 (5 bases). The sample taken for sequencing was blood. CDR3 sequence reads: CASSLIGENQPQHF. The CDR3 DNA sequence: TGTGCCAGCAGTTTAATAGGGGAAAATCAGCCCCAGCATTTT.